The entry below describes one T cell receptor (beta chain). CDR3 length equals 13 residues. Germline V CDR1 and CDR2: SNHLY, FYNNEI. V lost 4 bases and J 4 bases, leaving 10 bases between the germline ends. The record originates from a study of blood T cells in healthy people across ages. Collection of 9 to 10 milliliters of peripheral blood was performed for each donor. Then a second PCR, running roughly 6 to 12 cycles, was carried out with a sample-barcoded 5' primer and a J-beta primer mix. MiXCR, applied by TCRdb to the 5' RACE reads, yields one record per CDR3 protein. The sample carries 800,000 or so distinct CDR3 sequences, roughly 60% recorded once.

The chain carries TRBV2 and TRBJ1-2, with D unresolved. The sequenced sample was blood. The TCR was taken from a man aged 30 to 39 in good health. The CDR3 spells CASSAGRLYGYTF. DNA of the CDR3: TGTGCCAGCAGTGCGGGCAGGCTCTATGGCTACACCTTC.